The rows below give T cell receptor beta chains drawn from one sample of a study of identical twins. TCRdb processed the 5' RACE reads anew with MiXCR; each CDR3 protein has one entry. The sample lists around 550,000 distinct CDR3 sequences, approximately 14% occurring once. The same specimen was also included in a second study, on yellow fever vaccine responses in identical twins.

Input material: CD4+ T cells sorted from blood. These TCRs come from a woman aged 18-29 years in good health. Both conserved end residues are part of each CDR3. D genes are given only for firm matches. For some rows the clone size is stated as once, few or many, or as a class when expanded; others skip it.

NA	TRBV24-1	TRBJ2-6	NA	CATSDIPGSGANVLTF	TGTGCCACCAGTGATATCCCGGGCTCTGGGGCCAACGTCCTGACTTTC
TRBD2	TRBV9	TRBJ2-1	NA	CASSGGTSGINNEQFF	TGTGCCAGCAGCGGAGGAACTAGCGGGATTAACAATGAGCAGTTCTTC
TRBD1	TRBV4-2	TRBJ2-2	NA	CASSPQAKGAGGELFF	TGTGCCAGCAGCCCCCAAGCTAAGGGGGCCGGCGGGGAGCTGTTTTTT
NA	TRBV10-3	TRBJ2-7	few	CAISDYPGYNEQYF	TGTGCCATCAGTGATTACCCAGGCTATAACGAGCAGTACTTC
NA	TRBV20-1	TRBJ2-1	NA	CSAESPRGVALYNEQFF	TGCAGTGCCGAAAGCCCTAGGGGGGTAGCGCTATACAATGAGCAGTTCTTC
NA	TRBV29-1	TRBJ2-1	NA	CSVEVLQGPQASNEQFF	TGCAGCGTTGAAGTCCTACAGGGACCCCAGGCCTCCAATGAGCAGTTCTTC
NA	TRBV6-5	TRBJ1-2	NA	CASSYSAGVYGYTF	TGTGCCAGCAGTTACTCGGCAGGGGTCTATGGCTACACCTTC
TRBD1	TRBV10-3	TRBJ1-6	NA	CAIKDREDSPLHF	TGTGCCATCAAGGACAGGGAAGACTCACCCCTCCACTTT
TRBD1	TRBV12-3/TRBV12-4	TRBJ1-2	few	CASSTYRTGRDGYTF	TGTGCCAGCAGCACCTATCGGACAGGGCGAGATGGCTACACCTTC
NA	TRBV5-1	TRBJ2-2	few	CASSLALSGSNTGELFF	TGCGCCAGCAGCTTGGCCCTATCAGGGTCGAACACCGGGGAGCTGTTTTTT
NA	TRBV3-1	TRBJ1-6	NA	CASSPTTDSYSPLHF	TGTGCCAGCAGCCCAACGACGGATTCTTATTCACCCCTCCACTTT
TRBD2	TRBV7-2	TRBJ2-1	few	CASSLRLAGGDEQFF	TGTGCCAGCAGCTTACGGCTAGCGGGTGGGGATGAGCAGTTCTTC
NA	TRBV7-2	TRBJ2-3	NA	CASSSSFNRADTRYF	TGTGCCAGCAGCTCCTCATTTAATAGGGCAGATACGCGGTATTTT
TRBD1	TRBV12-3/TRBV12-4	TRBJ1-1	NA	CASSPRGKGTEAFF	TGTGCCAGCAGCCCCAGGGGGAAGGGCACTGAAGCTTTCTTT
TRBD1	TRBV28	TRBJ1-3	NA	CASSLARGTGNTIYF	TGTGCCAGCAGTTTAGCCAGGGGGACTGGAAACACCATATATTTT
NA	TRBV2	TRBJ2-5	few	CASRKGQNQETQYF	TGTGCCAGCAGAAAAGGACAGAACCAAGAGACCCAGTACTTC
NA	TRBV5-1	TRBJ2-2	few	CASSLLSDTGELFF	TGCGCCAGCAGCTTATTGTCGGACACCGGGGAGCTGTTTTTT
NA	TRBV14	TRBJ1-1	few	CASSHRRDTEAFF	TGTGCCAGCAGCCATAGGAGGGACACTGAAGCTTTCTTT
NA	TRBV28	TRBJ2-3	NA	CASSPPFGLTDTQYF	TGTGCCAGCAGTCCACCATTCGGGCTTACAGATACGCAGTATTTT
NA	TRBV20-1	TRBJ2-5	NA	CSAKTKLLETQYF	TGCAGTGCTAAGACTAAGTTATTAGAGACCCAGTACTTC